The clone carrying this T cell receptor (beta chain) was detected a few times. The antigen is undetermined. Template switching added a universal primer site, and cDNA bore unique molecular identifiers. TCRdb reprocessed the 5' RACE reads with MiXCR, giving one entry per CDR3 protein. The sample contains approximately 220,000 distinct CDR3 sequences, approximately 7.8% of which appear only once. The data derive from a study of identical twins. Study-wide results and limits: Twin sharing of out-of-frame TCR alpha was underestimated by models in monozygotic pairs. Rather than following the same donors, the conclusions depended on cross-sectional statistical analysis. Carriage of fewer insertions was seen in abundant cord blood beta clonotypes, whereas memory repertoires showed none.

This same sample was also taken into another study, of yellow fever vaccine responses in identical twins.

The clonotype was recovered from a woman aged 18-35 years in good health. Sequencing was done on a sample of CD8+ T cells sorted from blood.

CDR3 loop: CASSLGWVNYGYTF. The CDR3 bases are TGTGCCAGCAGCTTAGGATGGGTTAACTATGGCTACACCTTC. The rearrangement links TRBV7-8 to TRBJ1-2; no reliable D call. The germline V gene has CDR1 SGHVS and CDR2 FQNEAQ. The V gene lost 1 base and the J gene lost 1 base, with 7 bases spanning the gap. This CDR3 region has 14 residues.